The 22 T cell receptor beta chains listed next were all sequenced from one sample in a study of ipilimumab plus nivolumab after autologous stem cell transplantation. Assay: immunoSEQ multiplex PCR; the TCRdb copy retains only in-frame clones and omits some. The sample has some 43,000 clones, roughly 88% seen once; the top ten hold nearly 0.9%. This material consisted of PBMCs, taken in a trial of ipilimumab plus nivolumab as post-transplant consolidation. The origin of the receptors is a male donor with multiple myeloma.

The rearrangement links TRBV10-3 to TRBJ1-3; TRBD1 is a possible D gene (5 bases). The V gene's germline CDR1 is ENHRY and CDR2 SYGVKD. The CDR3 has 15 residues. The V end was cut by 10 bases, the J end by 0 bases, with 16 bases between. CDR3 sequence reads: CASRTGGGSGNTIYF. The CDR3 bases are TGTGCCAGCCGGACTGGGGGAGGCTCTGGAAACACCATATATTTT.

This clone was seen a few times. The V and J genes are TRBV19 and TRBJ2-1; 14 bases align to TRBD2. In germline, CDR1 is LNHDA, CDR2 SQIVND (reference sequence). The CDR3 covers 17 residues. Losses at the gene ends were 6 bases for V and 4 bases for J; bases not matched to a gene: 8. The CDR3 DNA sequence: TGTGCCAGTAGCCTGGGGACTAGCGGGGGACTTTACAATGAGCAGTTCTTC. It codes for CASSLGTSGGLYNEQFF. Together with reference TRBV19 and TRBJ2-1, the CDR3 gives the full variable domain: DGGITQSPKYLFRKEGQNVTLSCEQNLNHDAMYWYRQDPGQGLRLIYYSQIVNDFQKGDIAEGYSVSREKKESFPLTVTSAQKNPTAFYLCASSLGTSGGLYNEQFFGPGTRLTVL.

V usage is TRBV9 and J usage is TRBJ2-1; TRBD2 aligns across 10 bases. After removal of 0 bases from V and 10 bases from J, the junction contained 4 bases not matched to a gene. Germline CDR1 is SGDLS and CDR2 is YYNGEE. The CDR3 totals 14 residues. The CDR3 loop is CASSVGASGREQFF. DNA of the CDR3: TGTGCCAGCAGCGTAGGGGCTAGCGGGAGAGAGCAGTTCTTC.

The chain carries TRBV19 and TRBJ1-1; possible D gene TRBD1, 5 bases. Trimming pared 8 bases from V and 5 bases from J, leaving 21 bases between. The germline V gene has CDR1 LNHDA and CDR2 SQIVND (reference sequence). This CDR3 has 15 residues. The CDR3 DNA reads TGTGCCAGTCAACCTCTCCTCGGGGGGGGGACTGAAGCTTTCTTT. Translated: CASQPLLGGGTEAFF.

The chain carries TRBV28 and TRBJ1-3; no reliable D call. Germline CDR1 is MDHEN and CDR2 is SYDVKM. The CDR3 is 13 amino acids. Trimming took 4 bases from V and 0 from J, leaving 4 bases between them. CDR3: CASSWVSGNTIYF. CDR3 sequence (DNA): TGTGCCAGCAGTTGGGTCTCTGGAAACACCATATATTTT.

The CDR3 nucleotides read TGTGCCAGCAGCCCACCGGGGACAGGGGGGCCCTACGAGCAGTACTTC. Its protein product is CASSPPGTGGPYEQYF. V usage is TRBV9 and J usage is TRBJ2-7; 11 bases map to TRBD1. CDR1 is SGDLS and CDR2 is YYNGEE in the germline V gene. The CDR3 consists of 16 residues. V trimming: 4 bases; J trimming: 2 bases; junction bases outside the gene matches: 8.

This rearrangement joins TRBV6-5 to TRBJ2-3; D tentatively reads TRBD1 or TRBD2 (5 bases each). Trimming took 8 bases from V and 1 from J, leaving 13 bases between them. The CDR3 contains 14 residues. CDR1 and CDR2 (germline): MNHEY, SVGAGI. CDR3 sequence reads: CASSSGPRTDTQYF. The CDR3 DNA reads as TGTGCCAGCTCCTCGGGGCCCCGCACAGATACGCAGTATTTT.

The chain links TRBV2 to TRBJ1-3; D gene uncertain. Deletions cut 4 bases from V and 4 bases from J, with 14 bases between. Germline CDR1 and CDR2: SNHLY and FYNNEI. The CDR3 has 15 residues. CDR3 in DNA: TGTGCCAGCAGTGCCGACGCGGAAATGGGAAACACCATATATTTT. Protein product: CASSADAEMGNTIYF.

The CDR3 here is CASSYGGGRETQYF. In nucleotides, the CDR3 is TGTGCCAGCAGTTACGGGGGGGGGCGAGAGACCCAGTACTTC. The chain is built from TRBV6-6 and TRBJ2-5, with a tentative D call TRBD2 (7 bases). The V gene's germline CDR1 is MNHNY and CDR2 SVGAGI (reference sequence). The CDR3 totals 14 residues. Trimming left V 2 bases short and J 4 bases short, with 11 bases between.

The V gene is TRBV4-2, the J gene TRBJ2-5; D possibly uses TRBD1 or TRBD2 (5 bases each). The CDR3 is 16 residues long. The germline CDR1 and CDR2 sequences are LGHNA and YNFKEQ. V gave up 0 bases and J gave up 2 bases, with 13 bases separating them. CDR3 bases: TGTGCCAGCAGCCAAGAGGGACGGCCCGGGCAAGAGACCCAGTACTTC. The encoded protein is CASSQEGRPGQETQYF.

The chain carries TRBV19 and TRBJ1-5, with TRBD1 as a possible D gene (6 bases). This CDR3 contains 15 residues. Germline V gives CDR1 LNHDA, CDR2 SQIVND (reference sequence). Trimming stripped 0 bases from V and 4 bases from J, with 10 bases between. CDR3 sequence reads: CASSIEGQRNQPQHF. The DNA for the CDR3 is TGTGCCAGTAGTATAGAAGGACAGCGAAATCAGCCCCAGCATTTT.

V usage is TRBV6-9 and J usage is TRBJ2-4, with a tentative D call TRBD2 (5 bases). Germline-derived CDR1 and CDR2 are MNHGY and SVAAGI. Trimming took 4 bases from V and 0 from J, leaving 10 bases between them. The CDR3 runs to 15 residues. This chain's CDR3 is CASSSLALAKNIQYF. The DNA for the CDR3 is TGTGCCAGCAGTTCCCTAGCCCTAGCCAAAAACATTCAGTACTTC.

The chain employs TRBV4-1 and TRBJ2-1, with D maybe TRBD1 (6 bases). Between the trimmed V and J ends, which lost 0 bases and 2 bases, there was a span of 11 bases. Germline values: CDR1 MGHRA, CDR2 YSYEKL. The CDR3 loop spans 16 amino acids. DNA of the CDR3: TGCGCCAGCAGCCAAGAACTGGGGGCTCCCTACAATGAGCAGTTCTTC. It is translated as CASSQELGAPYNEQFF.

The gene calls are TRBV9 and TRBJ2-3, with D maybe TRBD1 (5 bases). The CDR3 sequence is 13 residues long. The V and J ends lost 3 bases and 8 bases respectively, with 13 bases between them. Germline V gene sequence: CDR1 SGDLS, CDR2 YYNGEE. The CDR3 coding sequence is TGTGCCAGCAGCGAGGGGCCATCTGTTACGCAGTATTTT. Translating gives CASSEGPSVTQYF. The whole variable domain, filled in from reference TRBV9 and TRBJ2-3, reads DSGVTQTPKHLITATGQRVTLRCSPRSGDLSVYWYQQSLDQGLQFLIQYYNGEERAKGNILERFSAQQFPDLHSELNLSSLELGDSALYFCASSEGPSVTQYFGPGTRLTVL.

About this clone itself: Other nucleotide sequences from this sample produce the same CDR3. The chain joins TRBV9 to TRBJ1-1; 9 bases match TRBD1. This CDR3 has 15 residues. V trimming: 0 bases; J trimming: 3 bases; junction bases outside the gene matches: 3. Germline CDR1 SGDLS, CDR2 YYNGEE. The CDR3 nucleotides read TGTGCCAGCAGCGTAGCTCGGGACAGGGACACTGAAGCTTTCTTT. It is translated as CASSVARDRDTEAFF.

This chain's CDR3 is CASSSRQGPWDEQYF. CDR3 sequence (DNA): TGTGCCAGCAGCTCGAGACAGGGGCCGTGGGACGAGCAGTACTTC. This chain connects TRBV7-9 to TRBJ2-5; 8 nucleotides match TRBD1. The J call may be faulty, since TRBJ2-7 better matches the DNA end. The length of the CDR3 is 15 residues. The germline CDR1 and CDR2 sequences are SEHNR and FQNEAQ (reference sequence).

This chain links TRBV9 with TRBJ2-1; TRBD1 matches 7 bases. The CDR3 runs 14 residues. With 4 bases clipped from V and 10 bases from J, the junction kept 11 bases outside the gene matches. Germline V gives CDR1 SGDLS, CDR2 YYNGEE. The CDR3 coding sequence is TGTGCCAGCAGCCAGGGACAGAGGCCGGAGGAGCAGTTCTTC. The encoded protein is CASSQGQRPEEQFF. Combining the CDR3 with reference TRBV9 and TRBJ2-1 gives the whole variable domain DSGVTQTPKHLITATGQRVTLRCSPRSGDLSVYWYQQSLDQGLQFLIQYYNGEERAKGNILERFSAQQFPDLHSELNLSSLELGDSALYFCASSQGQRPEEQFFGPGTRLTVL.

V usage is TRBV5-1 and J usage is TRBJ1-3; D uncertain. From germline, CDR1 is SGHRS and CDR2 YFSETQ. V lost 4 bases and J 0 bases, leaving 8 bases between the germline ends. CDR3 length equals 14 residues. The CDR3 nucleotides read TGCGCCAGCAGCGGAGTAGCCTCTGGAAACACCATATATTTT. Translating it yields CASSGVASGNTIYF.

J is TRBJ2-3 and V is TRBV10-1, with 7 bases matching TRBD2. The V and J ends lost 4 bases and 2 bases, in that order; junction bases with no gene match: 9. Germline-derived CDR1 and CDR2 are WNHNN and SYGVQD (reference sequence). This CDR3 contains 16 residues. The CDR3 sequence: CASSGGSSGLTDTQYF. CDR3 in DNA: TGCGCCAGCAGTGGAGGGTCTAGCGGCCTCACAGATACGCAGTATTTT.

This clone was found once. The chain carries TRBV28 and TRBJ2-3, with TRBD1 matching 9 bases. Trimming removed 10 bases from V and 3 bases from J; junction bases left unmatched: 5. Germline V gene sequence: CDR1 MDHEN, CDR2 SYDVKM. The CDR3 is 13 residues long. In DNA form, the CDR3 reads TGTGCCACAAACAGGGGGCGGACAGATACGCAGTATTTT. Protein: CATNRGRTDTQYF.

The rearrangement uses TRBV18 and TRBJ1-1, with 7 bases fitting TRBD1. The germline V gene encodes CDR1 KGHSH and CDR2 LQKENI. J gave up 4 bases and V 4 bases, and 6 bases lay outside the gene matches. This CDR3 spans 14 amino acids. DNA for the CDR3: TGTGCCAGCTCACTCGACAGGGCTGGCACTGAAGCTTTCTTT. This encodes CASSLDRAGTEAFF.

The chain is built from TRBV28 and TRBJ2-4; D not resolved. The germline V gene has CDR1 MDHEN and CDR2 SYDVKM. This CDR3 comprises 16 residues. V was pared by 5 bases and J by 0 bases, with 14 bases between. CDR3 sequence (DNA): TGTGCCAGCAGTCCTGGTATCAGACTAGCCAAAAACATTCAGTACTTC. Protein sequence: CASSPGIRLAKNIQYF.